This T cell receptor (beta chain) was recorded in a study of healthy donors' naive CD4 and CD8 T cells (dated by TCRdb to the mid-2010s). Study-wide context: Donor selection covered three age groups (20-25, 40-50 and 60-70 years) with roughly 6 people in each, and the resulting cohort had a mean age of 44 and was half female. For TCR alpha, a new primer set covering all functional IMGT alpha gene variants was designed, and the rest of the protocol matched the beta-chain workflow. To examine how TCR variation is linked to lineage commitment, the study sequenced rearranged TCR alpha and beta chains from naive CD4+ and CD8+ T cells. The peripheral blood mononuclear cells came from roughly 19 individuals who were healthy and unrelated. The donors were HLA-typed by sequencing at HLA-A, -B, -C, -DRB1, -DQB1 and -DPB1, using the SBTexcellerator protocol, an ABI3130xl analyzer and SBTengine software. Beyond this particular receptor, the publication reports: Because alpha and beta chains were sequenced in bulk and could not be paired, combined chain effects were not evaluated. Naive CD4+ and CD8+ cells reportedly showed biased usage of most V and J gene segments, and this bias was consistent across donors and independent of HLA genotype. In both chains, CD4+ lineage was associated with a positively charged CDR3, and CD8+ lineage was associated with a negatively charged CDR3. Possible repertoire bias arising from homeostatic proliferation of naive T cells was not directly addressed. Taken together, V genes, J genes and CDR3 charge appeared to account for roughly 13% of the variance in CD4/CD8 propensity, acting in a largely additive way.

Details on this clonotype: Which antigen it targets is not known. No per-base quality is available; no much larger clone lies one base away.

The CDR3 covers 14 residues, taking in both the cysteine and the phenylalanine. The kept DNA is CDR3 alone, 42 bases in frame from the first base. Cut back by 6 bases and 3 bases, the V and J ends lie 15 bases apart. Based on the germline V gene, the CDR1 and CDR2 sequences are MGHRA and YSYEKL. Sequencing was performed on a 454 GS FLX Titanium. A previously published linear amplification protocol was used to build TCR libraries from around 500 ng of total RNA. Sequencing was performed on the Roche/454 Genome Sequencer with Titanium chemistry. The paper's data handling went like this. Fewer than 100,000 rearranged TCR alpha transcripts were sequenced from about 5 of the healthy donors. Unique TCR clonotypes were defined by the CDR3 junction under IMGT nomenclature, and duplicate transcripts were removed. Using logistic regression in R 2.13.0, the researchers modeled CD4 versus CD8 status as a function of V and J genes, with an adjustment for donor effects and a Bonferroni correction for multiple testing. Clones were called with MiXCR by TCRdb after fastp trimmed the public reads at Q25, and only in-frame beta chains were retained. Identical CDR3 protein sequences are pooled into one entry, listed with their most common genes and DNA. The V and J calls shown here were made by TCRdb, not taken from the authors' results. This sample holds 180,000 or so distinct CDR3 sequences; around 74% were observed only once. The ten biggest clones cover 2.3% of the sample.

Cells with a CD4+CD8-CD45RO-CD45RA+ profile were isolated by FACS and defined as naive CD4+ T cells, and those with a CD8+CD4-CD45RA+CD27bright profile were defined as naive CD8+ T cells. The antibodies used for sorting targeted CD4 (RPA-T4), CD8 (SK1), CD27 (O323), CD45RA (HI100) and CD45RO (UCHL1). The sequenced sample consisted of naive CD4+ and CD8+ T cells sorted from blood, pooled from several donors. The sample's cell subset or site, from its label and the paper: FACS-sorted naive CD4+ (CD45RO-CD45RA+) and naive CD8+ (CD45RA+CD27bright) T cells. The receptor was derived from a pool of human donors in good health; the sample pools cells from several healthy donors. The rearrangement joined TRBV4-1 to TRBJ2-7; a tentative D match to TRBD1 spans 5 bases. The CDR3 here reads CASSFRQQGYEQYF. In nucleotide form, the sequence is TGCGCCAGCAGTTTCCGACAGCAAGGCTACGAGCAGTACTTC.